Sequencing of this T cell receptor (beta chain) was carried out in a study of shared clonotypes between healthy human individuals. The CDR3 is made up of 12 amino acids. Trimming removed 5 bases at V and 3 bases at J, with 7 bases between. Germline V CDR1 and CDR2: SEHNR, FQNEAQ (reference sequence). Here immunoSEQ multiplex PCR was the method, and the copy in TCRdb shows in-frame clones only, minus some. The sample has around 480,000 clones; about three quarters are singletons. The sample taken for sequencing was PBMCs. V is TRBV7-9 and J is TRBJ1-2; D unclear. The receptor comes from a middle-aged woman in good health. Some clones in this sample may be carry-over from other donors' samples. The CDR3 DNA is TGTGCCAGCAGCCCGGACGACTATGGCTACACCTTC. It codes for CASSPDDYGYTF. Combining the CDR3 with reference TRBV7-9 and TRBJ1-2 gives the whole variable domain DTGVSQNPRHKITKRGQNVTFRCDPISEHNRLYWYRQTLGQGPEFLTYFQNEAQLEKSRLLSDRFSAERPKGSFSTLEIQRTEQGDSAMYLCASSPDDYGYTFGSGTRLTVV.